The rows below give T cell receptor beta chains drawn from one sample of a study of CD8+ T cells in alopecia areata. Using immunoSEQ multiplex PCR, the repertoire was profiled, and TCRdb retains in-frame clones only, with some absent. Of 200,000 to 250,000 clones listed, approximately 61% were seen once; the top ten hold less than 0.6%. Sequences were derived from CD4+ T cells sorted from blood, sampled at week 0. The receptors were sampled from a human donor with alopecia areata. CDR3s include the opening cysteine and the closing phenylalanine or tryptophan. The order of the fields is J gene, V gene, CDR3 protein.

>TRBJ1-4|TRBV6-5
CASRTPGEKLFF
>TRBJ1-6|TRBV1
CTSSQDRDSYSPLHF
>TRBJ2-7|TRBV6-6
CASSVDRGSYEQYF
>TRBJ1-1|TRBV29-1
CSVENRLNTEAFF
>TRBJ1-1|TRBV29-1
CSVATAREAFF
>TRBJ2-1|TRBV30
CAWRSGGNSNEQFF
>TRBJ2-7|TRBV27
CASSFLPYGPYEQYF
>TRBJ2-3|TRBV5-1
CASSNAIGSSTDTQYF
>TRBJ1-2|TRBV2
CASRPQGVFYGYTF
>TRBJ1-1|TRBV29-1
CSGGQTGAEAFF
>TRBJ2-6|TRBV5-4
CASKLWASGANVLTF
>TRBJ2-3|TRBV29-1
CSVEGRISTDTQYF
>TRBJ2-5|TRBV29-1
CSVITETQYF
>TRBJ2-3|TRBV6-5
CASSYGTGGADTQYF
>TRBJ2-3|TRBV4-2
CASSQDGSGSRDTQYF
>TRBJ1-1|TRBV6-1
CASSEGARVGTEAFF
>TRBJ2-5|TRBV7-9
CASTDRGETQYF
>TRBJ2-4|TRBV11-2
CASIGWQPLAKNIQYF
>TRBJ1-2|TRBV6-1
CASSAVPGQNYGYTF
>TRBJ2-5|TRBV30
CAWTGGAGETQYF
>-|TRBV7-8
CASSSTGRLSYEQYF
>TRBJ2-7|TRBV4-2
CASSQDRGDDEQYF
>TRBJ2-7|TRBV29-1
CSVASVGGQEQYF
>TRBJ1-2|TRBV6-5
CASSYLRTANYGYTF
>TRBJ2-1|TRBV5-1
CASSLARQGSEQFF
>TRBJ1-2|TRBV29-1
CSVGRETGFYTF